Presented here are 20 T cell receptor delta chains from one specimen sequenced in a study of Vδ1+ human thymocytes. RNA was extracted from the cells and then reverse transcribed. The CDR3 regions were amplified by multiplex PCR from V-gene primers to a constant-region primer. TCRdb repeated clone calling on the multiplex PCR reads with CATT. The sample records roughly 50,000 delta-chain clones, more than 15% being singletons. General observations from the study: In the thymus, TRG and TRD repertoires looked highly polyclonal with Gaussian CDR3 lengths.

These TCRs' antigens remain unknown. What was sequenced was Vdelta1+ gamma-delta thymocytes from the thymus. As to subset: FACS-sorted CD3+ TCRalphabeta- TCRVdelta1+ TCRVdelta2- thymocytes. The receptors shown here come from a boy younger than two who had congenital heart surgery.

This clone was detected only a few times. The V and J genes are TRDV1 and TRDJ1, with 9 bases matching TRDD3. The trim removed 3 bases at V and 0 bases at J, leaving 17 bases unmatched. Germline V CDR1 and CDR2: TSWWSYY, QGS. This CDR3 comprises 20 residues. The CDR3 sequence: CALGDPSSLLGDPYTDKLIF. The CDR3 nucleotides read TGTGCTCTTGGGGACCCTTCCTCCCTACTGGGGGACCCGTACACCGATAAACTCATCTTT.

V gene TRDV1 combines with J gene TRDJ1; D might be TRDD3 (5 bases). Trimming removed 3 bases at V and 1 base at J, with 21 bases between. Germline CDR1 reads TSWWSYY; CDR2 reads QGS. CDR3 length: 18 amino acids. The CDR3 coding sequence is TGTGCTCTTGGGGAGGGGAGTCCATCCTTGGGGCTCACCGATAAACTCATCTTT. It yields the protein CALGEGSPSLGLTDKLIF.

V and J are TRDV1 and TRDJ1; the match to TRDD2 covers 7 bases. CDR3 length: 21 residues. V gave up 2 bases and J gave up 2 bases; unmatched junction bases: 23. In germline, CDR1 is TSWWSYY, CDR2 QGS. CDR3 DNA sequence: TGTGCTCTTGGGGAAACTAGGCATACTGCTCCCCGGCTTCCTATTACCGATAAACTCATCTTT. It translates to CALGETRHTAPRLPITDKLIF.

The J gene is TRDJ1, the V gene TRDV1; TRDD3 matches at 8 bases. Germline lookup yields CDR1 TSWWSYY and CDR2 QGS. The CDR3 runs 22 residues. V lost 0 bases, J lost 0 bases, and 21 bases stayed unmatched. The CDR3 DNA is TGTGCTCTTGGGGAACTCCCTACCAAGGACTCGCTGGGGGACTTCCACACCGATAAACTCATCTTT. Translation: CALGELPTKDSLGDFHTDKLIF.

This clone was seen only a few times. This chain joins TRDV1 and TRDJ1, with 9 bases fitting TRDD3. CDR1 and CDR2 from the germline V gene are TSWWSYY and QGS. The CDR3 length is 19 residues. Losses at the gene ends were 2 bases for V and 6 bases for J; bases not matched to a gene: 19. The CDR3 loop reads CALGEFLQPKGGYPNKLIF. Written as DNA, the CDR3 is TGTGCTCTTGGGGAATTCCTTCAACCGAAAGGGGGATACCCCAATAAACTCATCTTT.

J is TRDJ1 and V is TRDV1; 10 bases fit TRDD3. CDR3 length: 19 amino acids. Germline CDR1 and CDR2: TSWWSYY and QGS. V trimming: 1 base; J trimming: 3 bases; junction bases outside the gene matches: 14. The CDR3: CALGEQEFWGIVSADKLIF. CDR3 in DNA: TGTGCTCTTGGGGAACAGGAATTCTGGGGGATAGTTTCCGCCGATAAACTCATCTTT.

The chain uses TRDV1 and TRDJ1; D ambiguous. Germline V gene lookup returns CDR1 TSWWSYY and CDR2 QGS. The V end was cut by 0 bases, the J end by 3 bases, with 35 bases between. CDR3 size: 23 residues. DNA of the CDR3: TGTGCTCTTGGGGAACTAGGGCCACAGTTGGATTATAGCCAGCGGTGGTTATCCGATAAACTCATCTTT. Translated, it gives CALGELGPQLDYSQRWLSDKLIF.

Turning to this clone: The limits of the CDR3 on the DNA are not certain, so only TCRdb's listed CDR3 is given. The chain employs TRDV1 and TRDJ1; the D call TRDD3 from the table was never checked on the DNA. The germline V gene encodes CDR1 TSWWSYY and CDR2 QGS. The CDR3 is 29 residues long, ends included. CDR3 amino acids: CALASPRAPIGTPINSCLGYGRHTDKLIF.

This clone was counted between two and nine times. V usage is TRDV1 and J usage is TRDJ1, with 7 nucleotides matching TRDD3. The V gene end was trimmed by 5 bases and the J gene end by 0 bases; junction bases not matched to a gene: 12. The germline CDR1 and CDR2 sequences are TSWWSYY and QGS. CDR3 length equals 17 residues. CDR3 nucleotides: TGTGCTCTTGGGCATACGTTTCCGGGGATAGACACCGATAAACTCATCTTT. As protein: CALGHTFPGIDTDKLIF.

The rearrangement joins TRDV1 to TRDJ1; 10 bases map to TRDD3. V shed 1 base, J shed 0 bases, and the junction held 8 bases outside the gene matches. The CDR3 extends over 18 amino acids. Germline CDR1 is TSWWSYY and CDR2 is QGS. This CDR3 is CALGERKGDTRYTDKLIF. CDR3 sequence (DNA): TGTGCTCTTGGGGAACGTAAGGGGGATACGCGGTACACCGATAAACTCATCTTT.

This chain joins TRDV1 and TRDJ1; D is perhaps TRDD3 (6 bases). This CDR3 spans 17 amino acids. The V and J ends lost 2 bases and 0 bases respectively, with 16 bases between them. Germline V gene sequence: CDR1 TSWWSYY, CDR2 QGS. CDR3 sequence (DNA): TGTGCTCTTGGGGAATCCACTACCTGGGGCTACACCGATAAACTCATCTTT. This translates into CALGESTTWGYTDKLIF.

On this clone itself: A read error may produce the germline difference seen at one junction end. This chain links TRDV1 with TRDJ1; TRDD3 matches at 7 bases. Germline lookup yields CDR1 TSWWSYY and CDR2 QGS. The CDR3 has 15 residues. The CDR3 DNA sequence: TGTGCTCTTGGGGAACGGAGGGATACCGCCGATAAACTCACCTTT. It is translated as CALGERRDTADKLTF.

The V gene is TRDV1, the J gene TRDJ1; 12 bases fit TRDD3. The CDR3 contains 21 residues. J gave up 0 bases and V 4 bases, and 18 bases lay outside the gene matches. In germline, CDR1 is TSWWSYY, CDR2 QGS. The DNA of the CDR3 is TGTGCTCTTGGGGGCCCCTCCAGGTACTGGGGGATACAACCATACACCGATAAACTCATCTTT. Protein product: CALGGPSRYWGIQPYTDKLIF.

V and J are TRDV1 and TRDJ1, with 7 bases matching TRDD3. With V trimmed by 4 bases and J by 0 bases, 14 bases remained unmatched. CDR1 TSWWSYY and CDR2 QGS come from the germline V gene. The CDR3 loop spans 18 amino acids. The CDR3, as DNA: TGTGCTCTTGGGGGTGAAACGGTGGGGGACCCGAACACCGATAAACTCATCTTT. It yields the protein CALGGETVGDPNTDKLIF.

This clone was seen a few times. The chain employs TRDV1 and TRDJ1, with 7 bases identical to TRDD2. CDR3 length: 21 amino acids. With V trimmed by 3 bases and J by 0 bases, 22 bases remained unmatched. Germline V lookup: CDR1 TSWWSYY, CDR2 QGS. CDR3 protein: CALGDSSDSYPPGLYTDKLIF. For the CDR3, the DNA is TGTGCTCTTGGGGATTCCAGCGATTCCTACCCTCCAGGACTTTACACCGATAAACTCATCTTT.

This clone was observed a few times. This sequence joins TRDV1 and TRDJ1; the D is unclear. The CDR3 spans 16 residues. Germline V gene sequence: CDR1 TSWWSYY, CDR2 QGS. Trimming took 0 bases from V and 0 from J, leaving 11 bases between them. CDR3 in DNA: TGTGCTCTTGGGGAACTCGTTCCGGGGTACACCGATAAACTCATCTTT. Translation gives CALGELVPGYTDKLIF.

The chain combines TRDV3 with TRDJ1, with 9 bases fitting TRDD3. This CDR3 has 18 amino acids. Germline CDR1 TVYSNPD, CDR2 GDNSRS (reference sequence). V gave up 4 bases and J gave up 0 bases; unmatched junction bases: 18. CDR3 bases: TGTGCCTCCAACCTACCTACTGGGGGACACGGGTACACCGATAAACTCATCTTT. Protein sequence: CASNLPTGGHGYTDKLIF. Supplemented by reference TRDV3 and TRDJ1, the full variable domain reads CDKVTQSSPDQTVASGSEVVLLCTYDTVYSNPDLFWYRIRPDYSFQFVFYGDNSRSEGADFTQGRFSVKHILTQKAFHLVISPVRTEDSATYYCASNLPTGGHGYTDKLIFGKGTRVTVEP.

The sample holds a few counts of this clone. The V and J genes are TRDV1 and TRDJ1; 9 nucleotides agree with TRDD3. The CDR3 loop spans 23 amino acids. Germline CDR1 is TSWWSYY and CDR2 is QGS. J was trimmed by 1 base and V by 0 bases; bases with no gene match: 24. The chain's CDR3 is CALGELVSLPRGLGDLCTDKLIF. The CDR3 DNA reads TGTGCTCTTGGGGAACTCGTGAGCCTTCCCAGGGGGCTGGGGGATCTCTGCACCGATAAACTCATCTTT.

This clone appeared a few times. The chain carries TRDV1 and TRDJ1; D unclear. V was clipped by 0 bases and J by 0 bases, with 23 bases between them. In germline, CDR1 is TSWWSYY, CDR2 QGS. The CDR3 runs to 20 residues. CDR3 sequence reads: CALGELDDHERCRYTDKLIF. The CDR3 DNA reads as TGTGCTCTTGGGGAACTCGACGACCATGAACGCTGTAGGTACACCGATAAACTCATCTTT.

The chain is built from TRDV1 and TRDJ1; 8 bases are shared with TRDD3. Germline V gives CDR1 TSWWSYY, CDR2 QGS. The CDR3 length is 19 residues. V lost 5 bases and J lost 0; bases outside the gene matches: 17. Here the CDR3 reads CALGTLGDPYYRYTDKLIF. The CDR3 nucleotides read TGTGCTCTTGGGACCCTGGGGGACCCATACTATCGGTACACCGATAAACTCATCTTT.